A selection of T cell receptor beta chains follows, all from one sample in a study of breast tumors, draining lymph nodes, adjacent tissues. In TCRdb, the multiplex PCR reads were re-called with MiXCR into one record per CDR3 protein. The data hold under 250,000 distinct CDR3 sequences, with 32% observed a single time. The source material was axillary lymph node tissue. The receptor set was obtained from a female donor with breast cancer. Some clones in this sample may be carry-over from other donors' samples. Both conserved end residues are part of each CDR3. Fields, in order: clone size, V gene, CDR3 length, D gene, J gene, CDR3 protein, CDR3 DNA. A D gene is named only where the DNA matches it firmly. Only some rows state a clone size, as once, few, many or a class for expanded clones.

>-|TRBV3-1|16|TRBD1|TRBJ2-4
CASSQRSGTGRNIQYF
TGTGCCAGCAGCCAAAGGAGTGGGACAGGGAGGAACATTCAGTACTTC
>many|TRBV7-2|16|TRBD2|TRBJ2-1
CASSLTPNSGSNEQFF
TGTGCCAGCAGCTTAACTCCAAACAGCGGGAGTAATGAGCAGTTCTTC
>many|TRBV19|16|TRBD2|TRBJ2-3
CALKGVAGGGTDTQYF
TGTGCCTTAAAAGGGGTAGCGGGAGGGGGGACAGATACGCAGTATTTT
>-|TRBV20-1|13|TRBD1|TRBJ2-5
CSAGQGPRETQYF
TGCAGTGCTGGACAGGGTCCGAGGGAGACCCAGTACTTC
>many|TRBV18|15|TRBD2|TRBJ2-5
CASSPGLPPLETQYF
TGTGCCAGCTCACCGGGACTACCTCCATTAGAGACCCAGTACTTC
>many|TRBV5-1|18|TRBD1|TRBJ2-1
CASSSDATGDYSYNEQFF
TGCGCCAGCAGCTCGGACGCTACAGGGGATTACTCCTACAATGAGCAGTTCTTC
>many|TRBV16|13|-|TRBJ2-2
CASSHRNTGELFF
TGTGCCAGCAGTCACAGAAACACCGGGGAGCTGTTTTTT
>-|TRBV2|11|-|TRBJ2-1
CASGRTNEQFF
TGTGCCAGCGGGAGGACCAATGAGCAGTTCTTC
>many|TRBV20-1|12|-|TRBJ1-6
CSARDGNSPLHF
TGCAGTGCTAGGGACGGTAATTCACCCCTCCACTTT
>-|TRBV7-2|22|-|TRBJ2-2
CATTGTPSRTQYFGPGTGELFF
-